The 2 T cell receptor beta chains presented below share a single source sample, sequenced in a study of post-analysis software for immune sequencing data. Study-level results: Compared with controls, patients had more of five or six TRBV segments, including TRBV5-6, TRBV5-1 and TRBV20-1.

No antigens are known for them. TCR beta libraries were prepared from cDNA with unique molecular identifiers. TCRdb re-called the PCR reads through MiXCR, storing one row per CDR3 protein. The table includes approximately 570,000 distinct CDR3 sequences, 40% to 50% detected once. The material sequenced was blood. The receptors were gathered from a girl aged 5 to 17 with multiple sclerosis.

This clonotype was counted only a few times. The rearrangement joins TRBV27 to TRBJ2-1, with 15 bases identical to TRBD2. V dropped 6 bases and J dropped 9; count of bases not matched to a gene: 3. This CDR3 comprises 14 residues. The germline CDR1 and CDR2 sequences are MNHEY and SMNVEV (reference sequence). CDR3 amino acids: CASRGLAGGGEQFF. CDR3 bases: TGTGCCAGCAGGGGACTAGCGGGAGGAGGTGAGCAGTTCTTC.

The CDR3: CASSLDFDCYGYTF. CDR3 coding DNA: TGTGCCAGCAGCTTAGACTTCGATTGCTATGGCTACACCTTC. The gene calls are TRBV7-2 and TRBJ1-2; D unresolved. Germline V gives CDR1 SGHTA, CDR2 FQGNSA. Trimming left V 1 base short and J 4 bases short, with 10 bases between. The CDR3 covers 14 residues.